This T cell receptor (beta chain) stems from a study of regulatory T cells in long-lasting Graves disease. General study findings and limits: Persistent disease samples used TRBV28, TRBJ1-2 and TRBJ2-5 preferentially.

The table lists this clonotype with many counts. The antigen remains undetermined. As for time point: persistent/refractory GD, antithyroid drugs over 5 years with positive TRAb. RNA extracted from PBMCs served as the sequencing template. In building TCR beta libraries, iRepertoire HTBI primers were used together with Arm-PCR of CDR3 regions. TCRdb itself ran the multiplex PCR reads through MiXCR, one entry per CDR3 protein. The sample yields about 430,000 distinct CDR3 sequences, roughly 23% seen once. Trimming left V 5 bases short and J 4 bases short, with 17 bases between. Per the germline V gene, CDR1 is MDHEN and CDR2 is SYDVKM. The CDR3 is 15 residues long.

V is TRBV28 and J is TRBJ2-5, with D possibly being TRBD2 (6 bases). This TCR was sampled from a female donor with Graves disease. The material sequenced was peripheral blood mononuclear cells (PBMCs), taken when the disease was refractory, from a patient treated with antithyroid drugs. This chain's CDR3 is CASSPTWGVVETQYF. The DNA of the CDR3 is TGTGCCAGCAGTCCGACCTGGGGGGTGGTAGAGACCCAGTACTTC. Using reference TRBV28 and TRBJ2-5 for the parts outside the CDR3, the full variable domain is DVKVTQSSRYLVKRTGEKVFLECVQDMDHENMFWYRQDPGLGLRLIYFSYDVKMKEKGDIPEGYSVSREKKERFSLILESASTNQTSMYLCASSPTWGVVETQYFGPGTRLLVL.